This T cell receptor (beta chain) was profiled in a study of blood T cells in healthy people across ages. Overall study: Researchers report that template switching captured about one barcoded beta molecule per two T cells.

A second PCR, run for about 6 to 11 cycles, used a sample-barcoded 5' primer plus a J-beta primer mix. From each sample, at least 2.5 million paired-end reads containing CDR3 were obtained. Each CDR3 protein is one row after TCRdb ran MiXCR on the 5' RACE reads. This sample has 850,000 or so distinct CDR3 sequences; less than 35% occur once, and the top ten carry 17%. Germline V lookup: CDR1 MNHEY, CDR2 SMNVEV (reference sequence). Trimming cost V 3 bases and J 8 bases; bases outside gene matches: 10. CDR3 length: 15 amino acids. Study observations and caveats: Naive T cell percentage by flow cytometry tracked strongly with beta diversity. The diversity estimates, figures obtained from one million T cells, were considered underestimates.

With respect to this clonotype: Its target is not known. Just one base apart from a much larger clone, this may be a read error.

The source material was blood. This sequence originates from a woman older than 75 in good health. V gene TRBV27 combines with J gene TRBJ2-1; TRBD2 aligns across 7 bases. In DNA form, the CDR3 reads TGTGCCAGCAGTTTTAAGTGGGGGGGTTACGATGAGCAGTTCTTC. Its protein is CASSFKWGGYDEQFF.